This is a list of T cell receptor beta chains from one sample in a study of CD8+CD57+ T cells in acquired aplastic anemia. Each CDR3 protein gets one entry after TCRdb re-called the reads with MiXCR. The sample lists over 250,000 distinct CDR3 sequences, approximately 58% seen once, with around 1.3% in the top ten. Sequencing was carried out using sorted CD4+, CD8+, or CD8+CD57+ T cells (not recorded which) from PBMCs. These receptor sequences come from a human donor with aplastic anemia. The CDR3 runs from the conserved cysteine through the conserved F or W. A D gene is named only where the DNA matches it firmly. Not every row has a clone size; where given, it reads once, few, many or a size class.

>TRBD2|TRBJ2-1|TRBV5-1|many
CASTSGLAGDNEQFF
TGCGCCAGCACCTCCGGGCTAGCGGGGGACAATGAGCAGTTCTTC
>NA|TRBJ2-5|TRBV7-9|NA
CASSSFRLGGGQPQYF
TGTGCCAGCAGCTCCTTTCGCTTAGGAGGAGGTCAGCCCCAGTACTTC
>NA|TRBJ1-5|TRBV10-3|NA
CAISDTGSNQPQHF
TGTGCCATCAGTGATACGGGTAGCAATCAGCCCCAGCATTTT
>NA|TRBJ2-1|TRBV7-3|few
CASSLSGGSSYNEQFF
TGTGCCAGCAGCTTAAGTGGCGGAAGCTCCTACAATGAGCAGTTCTTC
>NA|TRBJ1-2|TRBV29-1|few
CSAWTSNYGYTF
TGCAGCGCCTGGACGTCTAACTATGGCTACACCTTC
>NA|TRBJ2-5|TRBV11-1|many
CASSWVIQETQYF
TGTGCCAGCAGCTGGGTAATCCAAGAGACCCAGTACTTC
>NA|TRBJ1-6|TRBV6-1|many
CASSSGELRNSPLHF
TGTGCCAGCAGTAGCGGGGAGCTACGGAATTCACCCCTCCACTTT
>TRBD2|TRBJ2-7|TRBV29-1|NA
CSVDRELAGGYEQYF
TGCAGCGTGGACAGGGAGCTAGCGGGAGGCTACGAGCAGTACTTC
>NA|TRBJ2-1|TRBV3-1|many
CASSQWGSDNEQFF
TGTGCCAGCAGCCAATGGGGCTCTGACAATGAGCAGTTCTTC
>NA|TRBJ1-6|TRBV5-1|many
CASSSQGYNSPLHF
TGCGCCAGCAGCTCGCAGGGGTATAATTCACCCCTCCACTTT
>NA|TRBJ2-2|TRBV2|many
CASSTGRQNTGELFF
TGTGCCAGCAGTACCGGGAGACAGAACACCGGGGAGCTGTTTTTT
>TRBD1|TRBJ2-2|TRBV20-1|NA
CSARDIGQGNAGELFF
TGCAGTGCTAGAGATATCGGACAGGGGAACGCCGGGGAGCTGTTTTTC
>NA|TRBJ2-7|TRBV2|NA
CASMLYEQYF
TGTGCCAGCATGCTCTACGAGCAGTACTTC
>TRBD2|TRBJ2-6|TRBV15|NA
CATSRDGTSGAFSGANVLTF
TGTGCCACCAGCAGAGATGGGACTAGCGGGGCTTTCTCTGGGGCCAACGTCCTGACTTTC
>NA|TRBJ1-2|TRBV4-3|NA
CASSQDSRNYGYTF
TGCGCCAGCAGCCAAGATAGCAGAAACTATGGCTACACCTTC
>NA|TRBJ2-2|TRBV20-1|NA
CSASSGVNTGELFF
TGCAGTGCTAGTAGTGGGGTGAACACCGGGGAGCTGTTTTTT
>NA|TRBJ2-1|TRBV7-8|NA
CASSQRGGAVYNEQFF
TGTGCCAGCAGCCAAAGAGGGGGGGCCGTCTACAATGAGCAGTTCTTC
>NA|TRBJ2-7|TRBV29-1|NA
CSVWTDIYEQHF
TGCAGCGTATGGACCGATATCTACGAGCAGCACTTC
>NA|TRBJ2-7|TRBV7-2|NA
CASSWSSVGTPYKQYF
TGTGCCAGCAGCTGGTCGTCCGTGGGGACCCCCTACAAGCAGTACTTC
>NA|TRBJ2-5|TRBV7-2|once
CASSLDLYQETQYF
TGTGCCAGCAGCTTAGACCTGTACCAAGAGACCCAGTACTTC
>TRBD2|TRBJ2-1|TRBV12-3/TRBV12-4|many
CASRGDYNNEQFF
TGTGCCAGCAGGGGGGACTATAACAATGAGCAGTTCTTC
>NA|TRBJ2-7|TRBV15|many
CATSREGPDIRGEYEQYF
TGTGCCACCAGCAGAGAAGGCCCCGACATCCGAGGGGAGTACGAGCAGTACTTC
>TRBD2|TRBJ2-3|TRBV3-1|few
CASSPPTSGGKRSDTQYF
TGTGCCAGCAGCCCCCCAACTAGCGGGGGCAAACGGTCTGATACGCAGTATTTT
>TRBD2|TRBJ2-2|TRBV20-1|once
CSAVGGLAGDTGELFF
TGCAGTGCGGTGGGGGGACTAGCGGGGGACACCGGGGAGCTGTTTTTT
>TRBD2|TRBJ2-3|TRBV20-1|NA
CSARSPPSGGTDTQYF
TGCAGTGCTAGATCCCCCCCTAGCGGGGGCACAGATACGCAGTATTTT
>NA|TRBJ1-1|TRBV7-2|NA
CASSFSYRNTEAFF
TGTGCCAGCAGCTTCTCTTACCGGAACACTGAAGCTTTCTTT
>TRBD2|TRBJ2-1|TRBV19|many
CATQSGGGGSYNEQFF
TGTGCCACCCAATCGGGAGGGGGGGGCTCCTACAATGAGCAGTTCTTC
>NA|TRBJ2-3|TRBV7-3|once
CASSSQSTDTQYF
TGTGCCAGCAGTTCCCAGAGCACAGATACGCAGTATTTT
>TRBD1|TRBJ1-2|TRBV19|NA
CASSQGVGGYGYTF
TGTGCCAGTTCCCAGGGGGTGGGGGGCTATGGCTACACCTTC
>NA|TRBJ2-7|TRBV20-1|NA
CSARERQGAFYEQYF
TGCAGTGCTAGAGAGCGCCAAGGGGCCTTCTACGAGCAGTACTTC
>TRBD1|TRBJ2-1|TRBV24-1|NA
CATSEADRGNEQFF
TGTGCCACCAGTGAAGCAGACAGGGGTAATGAGCAGTTCTTC
>TRBD1|TRBJ2-5|TRBV29-1|many
CSVERTGGVETQYF
TGCAGCGTTGAGCGGACAGGGGGCGTGGAGACCCAGTACTTC
>NA|TRBJ1-1|TRBV6-5|many
CASSSTGTEAFF
TGTGCCAGCAGTTCCACCGGGACAGAAGCTTTCTTT
>NA|TRBJ2-2|TRBV19|few
CASSLTENTGELFF
TGTGCCAGTAGTTTAACAGAGAACACCGGGGAGCTGTTTTTT
>TRBD1|TRBJ1-2|TRBV5-4|few
CASTTLPGQTIYGYTF
TGTGCCAGCACCACCTTGCCGGGACAGACAATCTATGGCTACACCTTC
>NA|TRBJ2-1|TRBV19|NA
CASSIADPIFDEQFF
TGTGCCAGTAGTATAGCGGATCCGATATTCGATGAGCAGTTCTTC
>NA|TRBJ2-1|TRBV20-1|few
CSARSGNEQFF
TGCAGTGCTAGATCCGGGAATGAGCAGTTCTTC
>TRBD2|TRBJ2-1|TRBV10-3|once
CAISGLAGANEQFF
TGTGCCATCAGTGGACTAGCGGGAGCCAATGAGCAGTTCTTC
>NA|TRBJ1-5|TRBV7-9|NA
CASSPRWGEGQPQHF
TGCGCCAGCAGCCCCCGGTGGGGTGAGGGTCAGCCCCAGCATTTT